This entry lists 28 T cell receptor beta chains sequenced from one sample in a study of T cells in tumors after PD-1 blockade. Repertoires were generated with immunoSEQ multiplex PCR, while TCRdb's copy carries only in-frame clones and drops some. The repertoire includes 15,000 to 20,000 clones, 81% of them detected once, and 20% to 30% sits in the top ten. Here the sequenced sample was PBMCs, taken after anti-PD-1 therapy. These receptors were obtained from a human donor with advanced basal cell or squamous cell carcinoma (not recorded which).

This clone has just one count. The gene calls are TRBV10-3 and TRBJ2-7; 7 nucleotides agree with TRBD2. Germline CDR1 and CDR2: ENHRY and SYGVKD. The V segment lost 10 bases and the J segment 6 bases; nucleotides outside the gene matches: 9. The CDR3 sequence is 12 residues long. The chain's CDR3 is CASRPSGIEQYF. The CDR3 coding sequence is TGTGCCAGCCGGCCCAGCGGGATCGAGCAGTACTTC.

J is TRBJ2-3 and V is TRBV19, with TRBD1 matching over 11 bases. Germline trimming cut 7 bases from V and 3 bases from J; bases unmatched to any gene: 6. Germline V CDR1 and CDR2: LNHDA, SQIVND (reference sequence). This CDR3 spans 15 amino acids. The CDR3 region has the DNA TGTGCCAGTAACCTGGGACAGGGGGGTACAGATACGCAGTATTTT. As protein: CASNLGQGGTDTQYF.

The V and J genes are TRBV5-1 and TRBJ2-5, with D unclear. The V end was cut by 8 bases, the J end by 2 bases, with 13 bases between. The CDR3 covers 13 residues. The germline gives CDR1 SGHRS, CDR2 YFSETQ. The CDR3 loop reads CASRTVGQETQYF. The CDR3 nucleotides are TGCGCCAGTCGTACAGTCGGACAAGAGACCCAGTACTTC.

V usage is TRBV7-8 and J usage is TRBJ1-1, with D perhaps TRBD1 (5 bases). V was cut by 1 base and J by 7 bases, with 13 bases left in between. The CDR3 spans 14 residues. Germline lookup yields CDR1 SGHVS and CDR2 FQNEAQ. CDR3 bases: TGTGCCAGCAGCTTAGTAGAGGGGAGGAGTGAAGCTTTCTTT. Translating it yields CASSLVEGRSEAFF.

This clone was found a few times. The J gene is TRBJ1-1, the V gene TRBV7-3; a weak D match, TRBD1 (5 bases). The CDR3 is made up of 14 amino acids. Per germline, CDR1 SGHTA and CDR2 FQGTGA. Trimming shortened V by 2 bases and J by 5 bases, and 12 bases separated the two germline ends. CDR3 region: CASSLQGGSTEAFF. The CDR3, as DNA: TGTGCCAGCAGCTTACAGGGCGGCTCTACTGAAGCTTTCTTT.

This clone was picked up one time. The chain recombines TRBV5-1 with TRBJ1-2; D perhaps matches TRBD1 (5 bases). CDR1 and CDR2 (germline): SGHRS, YFSETQ. Trimming removed 0 bases at V and 6 bases at J, with 12 bases between. The CDR3 has 14 amino acids. CDR3 DNA: TGCGCCAGCAGCTTGGCAATAGGGGATAATGGCTACACCTTC. This encodes CASSLAIGDNGYTF. Together with reference TRBV5-1 and TRBJ1-2, the CDR3 gives the full variable domain: KAGVTQTPRYLIKTRGQQVTLSCSPISGHRSVSWYQQTPGQGLQFLFEYFSETQRNKGNFPGRFSGRQFSNSRSEMNVSTLELGDSALYLCASSLAIGDNGYTFGSGTRLTVV.

The chain employs TRBV3-1 (or the pseudogene TRBV3-2) and TRBJ1-6, with unresolved D. CDR1 is LGHDT, CDR2 YNNKEL, per germline (reference sequence). The CDR3 contains 14 residues. V lost 3 bases and J lost 8, with 11 bases in between. As DNA, the CDR3 is TGTGCCAGCAGCCAGCGCCAGGAAGATTCACCCCTCCACTTT. Amino acids: CASSQRQEDSPLHF.

The chain has TRBV14 and TRBJ2-3, with 7 bases lining up with TRBD1. The CDR3 totals 14 residues. V lost 4 bases and J lost 8; bases outside the gene matches: 9. Germline values: CDR1 SGHDN, CDR2 FVKESK. CDR3 loop: CASSPTGARGTQYF. The CDR3 region has the DNA TGTGCCAGCAGCCCAACAGGGGCCCGGGGTACGCAGTATTTT.

V usage is TRBV13 and J usage is TRBJ2-1, with 10 nucleotides matching TRBD2. The CDR3 covers 17 residues. J lost 4 bases, V lost 4 bases, and 10 bases had no gene match. Germline assignment: CDR1 PRHDT and CDR2 FYEKMQ (reference sequence). The CDR3 protein is CASSSTGTSGKYNEQFF. Here the CDR3 DNA reads TGTGCCAGCAGCTCCACTGGCACTAGCGGGAAGTACAATGAGCAGTTCTTC.

The rearrangement joins TRBV2 to TRBJ2-1; perhaps D is TRBD1 or TRBD2 (6 bases each). V lost 7 bases, J lost 5 bases, and 15 bases lay in between. This CDR3 comprises 14 residues. CDR1 and CDR2 (germline): SNHLY, FYNNEI. CDR3: CASTRLGGNNEQFF. CDR3 DNA: TGTGCCAGCACCAGACTAGGGGGAAACAATGAGCAGTTCTTC.

This chain uses TRBV19 with TRBJ1-5, with TRBD1 matching 7 bases. Germline CDR1 LNHDA, CDR2 SQIVND (reference sequence). J lost 10 bases, V lost 3 bases, and 6 bases had no gene match. The CDR3 runs to 13 residues. DNA of the CDR3: TGTGCCAGTAGTATCGACAGGGCCGTACCCCAGCATTTT. Amino acids: CASSIDRAVPQHF.

The chain recombines TRBV18 with TRBJ2-1, with TRBD1 matching 7 bases. The CDR3 is made up of 15 amino acids. The germline gives CDR1 KGHSH, CDR2 LQKENI. V shed 3 bases, J shed 0 bases, and the junction held 2 bases outside the gene matches. CDR3 loop: CASSPGQYSYNEQFF. The CDR3 DNA sequence: TGTGCCAGCTCACCGGGACAGTACTCCTACAATGAGCAGTTCTTC. The whole variable domain, filled in from reference TRBV18 and TRBJ2-1, reads NAGVMQNPRHLVRRRGQEARLRCSPMKGHSHVYWYRQLPEEGLKFMVYLQKENIIDESGMPKERFSAEFPKEGPSILRIQQVVRGDSAAYFCASSPGQYSYNEQFFGPGTRLTVL.

The chain employs TRBV27 and TRBJ2-3, with 13 positions matching TRBD2. This CDR3 is built from 14 residues. Germline values: CDR1 MNHEY, CDR2 SMNVEV (reference sequence). V trimming: 3 bases; J trimming: 6 bases; junction bases outside the gene matches: 0. The CDR3 spells CASSLGLAGDTQYF. For the CDR3, the DNA is TGTGCCAGCAGTTTGGGACTAGCGGGGGATACGCAGTATTTT.

CDR3 residues: CASSPTGTSVGRETQYF. The CDR3, as DNA: TGTGCCAGCTCACCAACCGGGACTAGTGTTGGAAGGGAGACCCAGTACTTC. The V gene is TRBV18, the J gene TRBJ2-5; 8 bases are shared with TRBD2. Germline assignment: CDR1 KGHSH and CDR2 LQKENI. V shed 2 bases, J shed 5 bases, and the junction held 13 bases outside the gene matches. This CDR3 is built from 17 residues.

The chain carries TRBV19 and TRBJ2-4; D gene unclear. CDR3 length: 13 residues. V lost 7 bases to trimming and J lost 0 bases, with 7 bases between them. Germline assignment: CDR1 LNHDA and CDR2 SQIVND (reference sequence). The DNA of the CDR3 is TGTGCCAGTAAAGCCGAAGCCAAAAACATTCAGTACTTC. Translating gives CASKAEAKNIQYF.

V and J are TRBV4-1 and TRBJ2-1; TRBD2 agrees at 8 bases. After removal of 6 bases from V and 7 bases from J, the junction contained 11 bases not matched to a gene. There are 15 residues in the CDR3. Germline V gives CDR1 MGHRA, CDR2 YSYEKL. The CDR3 DNA reads as TGCGCCAGCAGAATAACTAGCGGAGGGCGAAATGAGCAGTTCTTC. It encodes CASRITSGGRNEQFF.

This chain connects TRBV4-2 to TRBJ1-1, with 11 positions matching TRBD1. The CDR3 is made up of 16 amino acids. Germline V CDR1 and CDR2: LGHNA, YNFKEQ. The ends lost 5 bases at V and 5 bases at J; junction bases unmatched: 10. The CDR3 DNA is TGTGCCAGCAGCAACGTAGGGACAGGGGGACGGACTGAAGCTTTCTTT. Translation: CASSNVGTGGRTEAFF.

The rearrangement uses TRBV19 and TRBJ1-6; D might be TRBD1 (6 bases). This CDR3 spans 18 amino acids. V lost 5 bases and J lost 1, with 18 bases in between. Germline V gene data show CDR1 as LNHDA and CDR2 as SQIVND (reference sequence). The CDR3 sequence: CASSVRRGGNSYNSPLHF. The CDR3 DNA reads TGTGCCAGTAGTGTGCGGAGGGGGGGTAATTCCTATAATTCACCCCTCCACTTT.

The chain carries TRBV19 and TRBJ2-7; 9 bases map to TRBD1. This CDR3 contains 13 residues. The germline gives CDR1 LNHDA, CDR2 SQIVND (reference sequence). V lost 5 bases to trimming and J lost 6 bases; unmatched junction nucleotides: 5. The CDR3 coding sequence is TGTGCCAGTAGTTTACAGGGGGCAGGCGAGCAGTACTTC. Translating gives CASSLQGAGEQYF.

The chain links TRBV6-2 or TRBV6-3 to TRBJ2-3; D is perhaps TRBD2 (5 bases). The CDR3 has 14 residues. The V gene's germline CDR1 is MNHEY and CDR2 SVGEGT. V was clipped by 2 bases and J by 6 bases, with 12 bases between them. Here the CDR3 reads CASSYQRRGDTQYF. The CDR3, as DNA: TGTGCCAGCAGTTACCAGCGACGGGGTGATACGCAGTATTTT.

V is TRBV10-3 and J is TRBJ2-7, with D perhaps matching TRBD2 (7 bases). V lost 3 bases, J lost 2 bases, and 20 bases lay in between. Per germline, CDR1 ENHRY and CDR2 SYGVKD. The CDR3 is 17 residues long. CDR3 region: CAISDGGPGRGAYEQYF. The CDR3 region has the DNA TGTGCCATCAGTGACGGGGGGCCAGGCAGGGGTGCCTACGAGCAGTACTTC.

The chain has TRBV28 and TRBJ2-7; D not resolved. This CDR3 spans 14 amino acids. The V gene lost 6 bases and the J gene lost 2 bases, with 14 bases spanning the gap. Germline values: CDR1 MDHEN, CDR2 SYDVKM. Written as DNA, the CDR3 is TGTGCCAGCAGCACCGATATAGGTACCTACGAGCAGTACTTC. Residues: CASSTDIGTYEQYF.

The chain joins TRBV6-5 to TRBJ1-6; possible D gene TRBD1, 6 bases. Germline V lookup: CDR1 MNHEY, CDR2 SVGAGI. This CDR3 is 15 amino acids long. Trimming removed 6 bases at V and 8 bases at J, with 17 bases between. The CDR3 DNA follows: TGTGCCAGCAGGAAGGCACAGGGTCCCGATTCACCCCTCCACTTT. Its translation is CASRKAQGPDSPLHF.

The chain combines TRBV5-5 with TRBJ2-3; 10 bases are a match to TRBD1. Trimming took 4 bases from V and 5 from J; bases not matched to a gene: 7. This CDR3 has 15 residues. The V gene's germline CDR1 is SGHKS and CDR2 YYEKEE (reference sequence). CDR3 in amino acids: CASSVDRGERDTQYF. In DNA form, the CDR3 reads TGTGCCAGCAGCGTGGACAGGGGGGAAAGAGATACGCAGTATTTT.

The chain combines TRBV3-1 (or the pseudogene TRBV3-2) with TRBJ1-1; D gene ambiguous. This CDR3 is built from 12 residues. Germline V gives CDR1 LGHDT, CDR2 YNNKEL (reference sequence). Trimming cost V 6 bases and J 9 bases, with 14 bases left between them. The CDR3 bases are TGTGCCAGCAGGCCCCCGGAAGGACAAGCTTTCTTT. It specifies CASRPPEGQAFF.

The table lists this clone with a few counts. The chain employs TRBV27 and TRBJ2-3; 9 positions agree with TRBD2. The V segment lost 5 bases and the J segment 6 bases; nucleotides outside the gene matches: 15. CDR3 size: 17 residues. The germline gives CDR1 MNHEY, CDR2 SMNVEV (reference sequence). The CDR3 loop reads CASSPLGGGRAGDTQYF. CDR3 nucleotides: TGTGCCAGCAGTCCCCTTGGGGGCGGGAGGGCCGGTGATACGCAGTATTTT.

The V and J genes are TRBV27 and TRBJ2-7; D perhaps matches TRBD2 (5 bases). V was shortened by 6 bases and J by 0 bases, with 15 bases between the two germline ends. Germline CDR1 is MNHEY and CDR2 is SMNVEV (reference sequence). The CDR3 sequence is 15 residues long. CDR3 amino acids: CASRTGEGYSYEQYF. The CDR3, as DNA: TGTGCCAGCAGGACGGGTGAGGGCTACTCCTACGAGCAGTACTTC.

The chain carries TRBV28 and TRBJ1-2, with TRBD1 matching 7 bases. Germline V gives CDR1 MDHEN, CDR2 SYDVKM. The CDR3 has 15 residues. The V and J ends lost 6 bases and 4 bases, in that order; junction bases with no gene match: 11. This chain's CDR3 is CASSLPGQRAYGYTF. Here the CDR3 DNA reads TGTGCCAGCAGCCTGCCGGGACAGAGGGCCTATGGCTACACCTTC.